This T cell receptor (beta chain) was captured in a study of blood T cell repertoires in COVID-19. Method: immunoSEQ multiplex PCR; TCRdb's copy keeps in-frame clones and lacks some. The data contain about 64,000 clones, approximately 70% of them singletons. The V end was cut by 4 bases, the J end by 6 bases, with 10 bases between. From germline, CDR1 is KGHSH and CDR2 LQKENI. The CDR3 totals 13 residues. This rearrangement joins TRBV18 to TRBJ2-1; D uncertain. The sample taken for sequencing was PBMCs or T cells enriched from blood (not recorded which). The receptor was isolated from a woman aged 55-70 years who had been exposed to COVID-19. This CDR3 reads CASSHGAVNEQFF. The CDR3 DNA follows: TGTGCCAGCTCACACGGAGCCGTCAATGAGCAGTTCTTC. The whole variable domain, remainder taken from reference TRBV18 and TRBJ2-1, is NAGVMQNPRHLVRRRGQEARLRCSPMKGHSHVYWYRQLPEEGLKFMVYLQKENIIDESGMPKERFSAEFPKEGPSILRIQQVVRGDSAAYFCASSHGAVNEQFFGPGTRLTVL.